The rows below give T cell receptor beta chains drawn from one sample of a study of pediatric ulcerative colitis. TCRdb's table, derived via immunoSEQ multiplex PCR, lists solely in-frame clones and lacks some. The sample has about 35,000 clones; about three quarters are singletons. Source material: gut tissue. These receptors all stem from a boy aged 5 to 17 with mild ulcerative colitis. CDR3s leave out the opening cysteine and the closing phenylalanine or tryptophan. Clone size appears in some rows only: once, few, many, or a class for an expanded clone.

V | size | CDR3
TRBV5-8 | NA | ASSLGQNIQY
TRBV6-1 | few | ASSTGYNQPQH
TRBV14 | NA | ASSQGRDYGYT
TRBV5-1 | few | ASSFDSYNSPLH
TRBV2 | NA | ASSDLAGSGNTIY
TRBV2 | NA | ASSLDSSSGNTIY
TRBV11-3 | NA | ASSYLLAGAGNEQF
TRBV5-1 | NA | ASSPGAGENTEAF
TRBV2 | few | ASRDRGSPLH
TRBV5-1 | NA | ASKGTGNEKLF
TRBV7-3 | NA | ASSKTSGGNNEQF
TRBV7-9 | NA | ASSFGGGGTDTQY
TRBV4-2 | NA | ASSQDQETQY
TRBV7-8 | NA | ASSQTRATGELF
TRBV29-1 | NA | SVNLPGQGTLNTEAF
TRBV10-2 | NA | ASSEAGPSYNEQF